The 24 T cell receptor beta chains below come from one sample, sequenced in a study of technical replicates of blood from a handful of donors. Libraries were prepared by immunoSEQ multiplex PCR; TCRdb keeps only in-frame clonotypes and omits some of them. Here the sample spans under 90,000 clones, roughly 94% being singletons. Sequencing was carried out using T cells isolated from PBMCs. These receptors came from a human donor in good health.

CDR3 region: CASSLMVAGAESSYNEQFF. CDR3 sequence (DNA): TGTGCCAGCAGTTTAATGGTAGCGGGAGCGGAGAGCTCCTACAATGAGCAGTTCTTC. The rearrangement links TRBV27 to TRBJ2-1; TRBD2 aligns across 9 bases. From germline, CDR1 is MNHEY and CDR2 SMNVEV (reference sequence). The CDR3 contains 19 residues. V gave up 2 bases and J gave up 0 bases; unmatched junction bases: 11.

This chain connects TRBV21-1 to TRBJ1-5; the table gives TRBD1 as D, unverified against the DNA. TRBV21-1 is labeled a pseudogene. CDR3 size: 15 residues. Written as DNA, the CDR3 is TGTGCCAGCATCAGGGAGGGACAGGCCGATCAGCCCCAGCATTTT. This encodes CASIREGQADQPQHF.

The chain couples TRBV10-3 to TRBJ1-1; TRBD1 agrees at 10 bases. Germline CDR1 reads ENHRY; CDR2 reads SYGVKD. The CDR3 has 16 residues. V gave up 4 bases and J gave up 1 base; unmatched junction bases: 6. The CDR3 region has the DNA TGTGCCATCAGTGCCAAGACAGGGGGCCCGAACACTGAAGCTTTCTTT. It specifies CAISAKTGGPNTEAFF.

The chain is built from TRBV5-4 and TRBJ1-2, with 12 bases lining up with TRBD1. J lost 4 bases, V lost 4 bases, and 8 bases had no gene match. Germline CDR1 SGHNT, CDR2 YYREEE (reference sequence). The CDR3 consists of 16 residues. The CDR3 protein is CASSPRDRGRPYGYTF. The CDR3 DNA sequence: TGTGCCAGCAGCCCCCGGGACAGGGGGCGCCCCTATGGCTACACCTTC.

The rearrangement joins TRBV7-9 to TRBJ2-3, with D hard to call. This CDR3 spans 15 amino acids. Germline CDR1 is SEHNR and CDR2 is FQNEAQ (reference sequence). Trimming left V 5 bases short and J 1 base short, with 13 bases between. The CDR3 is CASSPLIRGTDTQYF. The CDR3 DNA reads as TGTGCCAGCAGCCCACTGATTCGTGGCACAGATACGCAGTATTTT.

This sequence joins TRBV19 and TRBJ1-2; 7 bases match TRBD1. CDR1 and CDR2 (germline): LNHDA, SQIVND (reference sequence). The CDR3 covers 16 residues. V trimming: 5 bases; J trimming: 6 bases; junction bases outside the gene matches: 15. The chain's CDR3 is CASSQGTVVTRDGYTF. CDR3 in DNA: TGTGCCAGTAGTCAAGGGACAGTGGTAACTCGTGATGGCTACACCTTC.

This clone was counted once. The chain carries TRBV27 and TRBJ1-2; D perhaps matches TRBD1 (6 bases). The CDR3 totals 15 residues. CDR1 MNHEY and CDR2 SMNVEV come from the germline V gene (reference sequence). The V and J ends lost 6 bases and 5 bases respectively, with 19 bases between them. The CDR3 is CASSFVRGGPYGYTF. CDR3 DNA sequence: TGTGCCAGCAGCTTCGTTAGGGGGGGCCCTTATGGCTACACCTTC.

The CDR3 sequence is CASRPTSNTEAFF. In nucleotides, the CDR3 is TGTGCCAGCAGGCCGACATCTAACACTGAAGCTTTCTTT. The rearrangement joins TRBV2 to TRBJ1-1; no firm D call. CDR3 size: 13 residues. Trimming stripped 6 bases from V and 2 bases from J, with 10 bases between. The germline gives CDR1 SNHLY, CDR2 FYNNEI.

This CDR3 is CASSGLASEQFF. The CDR3 DNA is TGTGCCAGCAGCGGCCTAGCAAGCGAGCAGTTCTTC. The J gene is TRBJ2-1, the V gene TRBV9; a possible D gene is TRBD2 (5 bases). Between the trimmed V and J ends, which lost 3 bases and 10 bases, there was a span of 11 bases. The CDR3 is 12 residues long. Germline CDR1 and CDR2: SGDLS and YYNGEE.

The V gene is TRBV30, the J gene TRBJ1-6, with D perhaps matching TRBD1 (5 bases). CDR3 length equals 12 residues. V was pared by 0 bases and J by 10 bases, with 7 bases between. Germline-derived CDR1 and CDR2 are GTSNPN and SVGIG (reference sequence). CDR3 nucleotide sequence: TGTGCCTGGAGTGTACCAGGGTCACCCCTCCACTTT. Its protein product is CAWSVPGSPLHF.

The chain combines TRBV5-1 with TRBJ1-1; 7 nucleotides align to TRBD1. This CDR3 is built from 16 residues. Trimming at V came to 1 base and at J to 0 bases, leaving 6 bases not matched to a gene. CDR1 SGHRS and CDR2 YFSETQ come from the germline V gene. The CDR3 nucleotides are TGCGCCAGCAGCTTGTGGGGACAGCAAATGAACACTGAAGCTTTCTTT. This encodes CASSLWGQQMNTEAFF.

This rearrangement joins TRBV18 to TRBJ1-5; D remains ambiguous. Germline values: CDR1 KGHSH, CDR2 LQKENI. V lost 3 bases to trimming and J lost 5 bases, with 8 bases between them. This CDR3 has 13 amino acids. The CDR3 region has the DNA TGTGCCAGCTCACCCCTAGCTCATCAGCCCCAGCATTTT. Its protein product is CASSPLAHQPQHF.

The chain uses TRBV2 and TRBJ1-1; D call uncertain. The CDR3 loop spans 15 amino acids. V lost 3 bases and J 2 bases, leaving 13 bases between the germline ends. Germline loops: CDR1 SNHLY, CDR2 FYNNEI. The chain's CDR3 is CASSDQAFLNTEAFF. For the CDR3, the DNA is TGTGCCAGCAGTGATCAGGCCTTTCTTAACACTGAAGCTTTCTTT.

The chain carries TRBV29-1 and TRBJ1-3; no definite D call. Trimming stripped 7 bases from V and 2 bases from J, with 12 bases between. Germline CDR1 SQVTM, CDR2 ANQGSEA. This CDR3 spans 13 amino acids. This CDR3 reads CSGGGSPGNTIYF. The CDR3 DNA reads TGCAGCGGAGGCGGGAGTCCTGGAAACACCATATATTTT.

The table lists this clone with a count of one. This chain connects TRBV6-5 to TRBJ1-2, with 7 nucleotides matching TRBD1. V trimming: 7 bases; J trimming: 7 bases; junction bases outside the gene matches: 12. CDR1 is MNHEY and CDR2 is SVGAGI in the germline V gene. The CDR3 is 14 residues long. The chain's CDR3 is CASTKTGAGGGYTF. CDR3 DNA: TGTGCCAGCACCAAAACAGGGGCCGGGGGTGGCTACACCTTC.

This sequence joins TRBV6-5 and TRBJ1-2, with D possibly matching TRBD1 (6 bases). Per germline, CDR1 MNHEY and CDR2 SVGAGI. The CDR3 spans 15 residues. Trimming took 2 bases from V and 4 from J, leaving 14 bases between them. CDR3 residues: CASSYDPGTSYGYTF. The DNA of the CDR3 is TGTGCCAGCAGTTACGACCCCGGGACAAGCTATGGCTACACCTTC.

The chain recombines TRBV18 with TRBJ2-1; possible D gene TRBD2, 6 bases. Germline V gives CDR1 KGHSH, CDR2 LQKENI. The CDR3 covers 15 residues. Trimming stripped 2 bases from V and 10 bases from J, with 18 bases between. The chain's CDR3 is CASSPNEFIGGEQFF. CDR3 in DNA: TGTGCCAGCTCACCAAACGAATTTATCGGGGGAGAGCAGTTCTTC.

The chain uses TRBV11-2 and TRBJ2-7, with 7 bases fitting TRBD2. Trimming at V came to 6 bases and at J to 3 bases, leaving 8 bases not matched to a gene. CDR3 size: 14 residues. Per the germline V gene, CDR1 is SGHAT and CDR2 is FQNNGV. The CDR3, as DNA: TGTGCCAGCAGTGGCCGAAGCGGGAACTACGAGCAGTACTTC. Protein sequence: CASSGRSGNYEQYF. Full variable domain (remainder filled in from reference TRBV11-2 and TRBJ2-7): EAGVAQSPRYKIIEKRQSVAFWCNPISGHATLYWYQQILGQGPKLLIQFQNNGVVDDSQLPKDRFSAERLKGVDSTLKIQPAKLEDSAVYLCASSGRSGNYEQYFGPGTRLTVT.

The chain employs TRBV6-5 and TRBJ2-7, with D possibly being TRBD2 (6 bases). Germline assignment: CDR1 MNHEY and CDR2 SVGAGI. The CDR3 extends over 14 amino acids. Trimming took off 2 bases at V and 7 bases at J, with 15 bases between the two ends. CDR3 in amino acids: CASSYGISGLEQYF. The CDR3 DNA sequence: TGTGCCAGCAGTTACGGTATTAGCGGACTAGAGCAGTACTTC.

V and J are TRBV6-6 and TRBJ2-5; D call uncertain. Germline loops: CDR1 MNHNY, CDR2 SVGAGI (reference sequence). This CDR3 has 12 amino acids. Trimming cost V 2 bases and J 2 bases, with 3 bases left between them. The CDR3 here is CASSYVQETQYF. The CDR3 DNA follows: TGTGCCAGCAGTTACGTACAAGAGACCCAGTACTTC.

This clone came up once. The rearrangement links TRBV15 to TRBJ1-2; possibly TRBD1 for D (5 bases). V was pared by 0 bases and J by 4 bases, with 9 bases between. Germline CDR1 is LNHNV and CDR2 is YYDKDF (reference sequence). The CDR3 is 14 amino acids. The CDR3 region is CATSREVGGYGYTF. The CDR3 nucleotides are TGTGCCACCAGCAGAGAGGTCGGGGGCTATGGCTACACCTTC.

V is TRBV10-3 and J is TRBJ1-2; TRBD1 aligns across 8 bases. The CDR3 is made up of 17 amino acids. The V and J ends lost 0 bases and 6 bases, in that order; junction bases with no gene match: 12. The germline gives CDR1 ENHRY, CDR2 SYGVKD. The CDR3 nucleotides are TGTGCCATCAGTGAGTCGGCGGGACAGGTTTTTACCCATGGCTACACCTTC. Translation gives CAISESAGQVFTHGYTF.

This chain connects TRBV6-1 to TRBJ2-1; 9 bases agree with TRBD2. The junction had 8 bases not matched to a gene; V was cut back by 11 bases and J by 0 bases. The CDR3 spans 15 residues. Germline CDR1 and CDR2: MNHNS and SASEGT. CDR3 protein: CAGVAGVRSYNEQFF. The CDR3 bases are TGTGCCGGGGTAGCGGGGGTCCGCTCCTACAATGAGCAGTTCTTC.

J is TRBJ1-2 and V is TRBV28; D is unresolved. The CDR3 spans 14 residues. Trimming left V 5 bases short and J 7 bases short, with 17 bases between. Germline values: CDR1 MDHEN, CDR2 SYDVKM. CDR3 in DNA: TGTGCCAGCAGTCCGGGTCTTTTTCTGGGTGGCTACACCTTC. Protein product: CASSPGLFLGGYTF.